These 6 T cell receptor beta chains were all obtained from the same sample, sequenced in a study of CD8 T cells in ankylosing spondylitis. A single record per CDR3 protein comes from TCRdb applying MiXCR to the 5' RACE reads. The sample carries around 330,000 distinct CDR3 sequences, roughly 12% recorded once. The sequenced sample consisted of blood, either unsorted or a sorted T cell fraction (not recorded which). The receptors were sampled from a female donor with ankylosing spondylitis or in good health (not recorded which).

This clonotype has more than one count but fewer than ten. The genes are TRBV12-3 or TRBV12-4 and TRBJ2-2; D remains unclear. V lost 2 bases and J 6 bases, leaving 10 bases between the germline ends. The CDR3 is made up of 14 amino acids. CDR3 residues: CASSLFALAGELFF. In DNA, the CDR3 is TGTGCCAGCAGTTTATTCGCGTTGGCCGGGGAGCTGTTTTTT.

At least ten counts were recorded for this clonotype. This chain links TRBV5-1 with TRBJ2-2; D ambiguous. Germline lookup yields CDR1 SGHRS and CDR2 YFSETQ. Trimming took off 1 base at V and 6 bases at J, with 7 bases between the two ends. CDR3 length: 13 residues. The CDR3 here is CASSLIPAGELFF. DNA of the CDR3: TGCGCCAGCAGCTTGATTCCCGCCGGGGAGCTGTTTTTT.

This clonotype was detected many times. The chain uses TRBV5-1 and TRBJ2-7; D gene unclear. V dropped 1 base and J dropped 4 bases, with 12 bases sitting between them. Germline loops: CDR1 SGHRS, CDR2 YFSETQ. The CDR3 extends over 14 amino acids. The CDR3 here is CASSLSVGRYEQYF. The CDR3 DNA sequence: TGCGCCAGCAGCTTGAGCGTAGGAAGGTACGAGCAGTACTTC.

At least ten counts were recorded for this clonotype. The chain recombines TRBV10-3 with TRBJ1-1; TRBD1 matches 7 bases. Trimming at V came to 0 bases and at J to 5 bases, leaving 3 bases not matched to a gene. Germline V gene lookup returns CDR1 ENHRY and CDR2 SYGVKD. This CDR3 comprises 14 residues. As DNA, the CDR3 is TGTGCCATCAGTGAGTCACAGGGGATGACTGAAGCTTTCTTT. Protein product: CAISESQGMTEAFF.

The genes are TRBV7-9 and TRBJ2-6, with D maybe TRBD1 (5 bases). The CDR3 runs to 17 residues. From germline, CDR1 is SEHNR and CDR2 FQNEAQ (reference sequence). V shed 1 base and J shed 0 bases, with 10 bases lying between them. CDR3 region: CASSLGQGLSGANVLTF. As DNA, the CDR3 is TGTGCCAGCAGCTTAGGGCAGGGCCTCTCTGGGGCCAACGTCCTGACTTTC.

The rearrangement uses TRBV5-1 and TRBJ2-1, with D perhaps TRBD1 or TRBD2 (6 bases each). Deletions cut 0 bases from V and 6 bases from J, with 16 bases between. CDR1 and CDR2 from the germline V gene are SGHRS and YFSETQ. There are 16 residues in the CDR3. The CDR3 here is CASSLARGHDCNEQFF. Here the CDR3 DNA reads TGCGCCAGCAGCTTGGCCCGGGGGCACGACTGCAATGAGCAGTTCTTC.